Listed below are T cell receptor beta chains from one sample, sequenced in a study of blood T cell repertoires in COVID-19. Generated by immunoSEQ multiplex PCR, the TCRdb table keeps only in-frame clones and is missing some. The top ten hold approximately 5.5% of the sample, which has 300,000 to 400,000 clones, about nine tenths seen once. Material: PBMCs or T cells enriched from blood (not recorded which). The receptors stem from a man aged 55 to 70 who had recovered from COVID-19. The CDR3 runs from the conserved cysteine through the conserved F or W. A D gene is named only where the DNA matches it firmly. Clone size is shown for a subset of rows, as once, few, many or a class of expanded clone.

V,J,D,size,DNA,CDR3
TRBV5-1,TRBJ2-2,TRBD1,-,TGCGCCAGCAGCTTGACCGGGACAGGTACCGGGGAGCTGTTTTTT,CASSLTGTGTGELFF
TRBV15,TRBJ1-2,-,-,TGTGCCACCAGCAGAGACAGGGCTAACTATGGCTACACCTTC,CATSRDRANYGYTF
TRBV9,TRBJ2-3,TRBD2,-,TGTGCCAGCAGCGTATCAACTACTAGCGGGAGGGCCTATCGCCGCACAGATACGCAGTATTTT,CASSVSTTSGRAYRRTDTQYF
TRBV6-6,TRBJ2-7,-,-,TGTGCCAGCACCATGGGAGCCTACGAGCAGTACTTC,CASTMGAYEQYF
TRBV3-1/TRBV3-2,TRBJ2-5,TRBD2,-,TGTGCCAGCAGCCAAGTAAGCGGGGGGCGCGAGACCCAGTACTTC,CASSQVSGGRETQYF
TRBV7-6,TRBJ2-3,TRBD2,-,TGTGCCAGCAGCCCCCGACTAGCGGGAGGGACAGATACGCAGTATTTT,CASSPRLAGGTDTQYF
TRBV19,TRBJ1-3,-,once,TGTGCCAGTAGTATAGACCATACAACTGGAAACACCATATATTTT,CASSIDHTTGNTIYF
TRBV7-3,TRBJ2-2,TRBD1,-,TGTGCCAGCAGCTTACTTTGGACAGGGTCTACCGGGGAGCTGTTTTTT,CASSLLWTGSTGELFF
TRBV5-8,TRBJ1-4,TRBD1,-,TGTGCCAGCAGCGCCGGGACAGCTGCTCTAGGGGAAAAACTGTTTTTT,CASSAGTAALGEKLFF
TRBV6-5,TRBJ2-7,TRBD1,-,TGTGCCAGCAGTCCAGGGGGGACAGGCACATACGAGCAGTACTTC,CASSPGGTGTYEQYF
TRBV27,TRBJ2-7,-,-,TGTGCCAGCAGTTTGGGGGCCTGGCAGCCGTCCTACGAGCAGTACTTC,CASSLGAWQPSYEQYF
TRBV7-9,TRBJ2-3,-,-,TGTGCCAGCAGCTTCTTTCGCGCAGGGTGGAGAACCGATACGCAGTATTTT,CASSFFRAGWRTDTQYF
TRBV5-1,TRBJ2-5,-,-,TGCGCCAGCAGAAGGGTCGGAAGAGGGAAAGAGACCCAGTACTTC,CASRRVGRGKETQYF
TRBV29-1,TRBJ1-2,TRBD1,-,TGCAGCGCGTCGACAGGGGTAAACTATGGCTACACCTTC,CSASTGVNYGYTF
TRBV7-2,TRBJ2-3,TRBD1,-,TGTGCCAGCAGCAGACAGGGGAATGTACTCACAGATACGCAGTATTTT,CASSRQGNVLTDTQYF
TRBV10-3,TRBJ1-2,-,-,TGTGCCATCAGTGAGTGGAAGACCCCAGGGCTCTACACCTTC,CAISEWKTPGLYTF
TRBV20-1,TRBJ2-5,-,few,TGCAGTGCTAGTATTCGCGCCCAAGAGACCCAGTACTTC,CSASIRAQETQYF
TRBV7-8,TRBJ2-7,-,-,TGTGCCAGTGGCCCTGGGCGTACCTTTACCTACGAGCAGTACTTC,CASGPGRTFTYEQYF
TRBV5-1,TRBJ1-2,-,few,TGCGCCAGCAGCTTGGCCCGACAAGGGGCGGACGGCTACACCTTC,CASSLARQGADGYTF
TRBV18,TRBJ2-5,-,-,TGTGCCAGCTCACCAACAGGCGAGACCCAGTACTTC,CASSPTGETQYF
TRBV5-1,TRBJ2-1,TRBD2,-,TGCGCCAGCAGCATCATTAGCGGGAGTTCCTACAATGAGCAGTTCTTC,CASSIISGSSYNEQFF
TRBV7-7,TRBJ2-2,TRBD2,-,TGTGCTAGCAGCCCCCAACTAGCGGCGAACACCGGGGAGCTGTTTTTT,CASSPQLAANTGELFF
TRBV9,TRBJ1-1,TRBD1,-,TGTGCCAGCAGCGTAGGGACAGGGGGCGAAAGTATTGAAGCTTTCTTT,CASSVGTGGESIEAFF
TRBV24-1,TRBJ2-7,-,once,TGTGCCACCAGTGGGGCAGGGGCCTACGAGCAGTACTTC,CATSGAGAYEQYF